This is a list of T cell receptor beta chains from one sample in a study of blood T cell repertoires in COVID-19. Sequencing used immunoSEQ multiplex PCR; TCRdb keeps in-frame clones, though not all of them. This table holds tens of thousands of clones, 85% to 90% found once. The material sequenced was peripheral blood. The receptors were sampled from a woman of 80 years or more with active COVID-19. Both conserved end residues are trimmed from each CDR3.

v_call cdr3_aa
TRBV6-1 ASSGPRSVGANVLT
TRBV6-2/TRBV6-3 ASSYSGQGTGELF
TRBV4-1 ASSPATSGHTGELF
TRBV5-4 ASSRTGQKTDTQY
TRBV5-5 ASSRLIGGGYT
TRBV10-3 AISEGTEYGQPQH
TRBV27 ASSVQGARTEAF
TRBV29-1 SPTGISDTQY
TRBV7-2 ASSVGWRGTEAF
TRBV7-8 ASSLAGSTDTQY
TRBV7-3 ASSSDRVTEAF
TRBV13 ASSWGDRTGELF
TRBV6-7 ASSTPQGASGVGAQY
TRBV2 ASSEELAGKRCEQF
TRBV12-3/TRBV12-4 ASSSSTGGEQY
TRBV19 ALYRSGERQNTGELF
TRBV25-1 ASSEVGGRETQY
TRBV6-2/TRBV6-3 ASSYRGHKNTGELF
TRBV28 ASSDPGGNTIY
TRBV3-1/TRBV3-2 ASSQRGYNEQF
TRBV9 ASSPLTATEAF
TRBV5-4 ASSFRRRGLKETQY
TRBV7-2 ASSLALAAPPLEQY
TRBV27 ASTGGWGTDTDTQY
TRBV4-1 ASSQVIFRVEEQF
TRBV7-2 ASSRLGQGNEKLF
TRBV7-2 ASSLGGHNEQY
TRBV7-9 ASSLAAGGPGELF
TRBV3-1/TRBV3-2 ASSQGRGMGNQPQH
TRBV7-9 ASRPGVAGPNTGELF
TRBV5-1 ASSLRDRYTGELF
TRBV2 ASSAMTGPNSPLH
TRBV28 ASRTGTGSQPQH
TRBV27 ASSPTPTGLYGYT
TRBV19 ASSIGYEQY
TRBV28 ASTSAVHSPLH
TRBV7-9 ASSVYSGGELF
TRBV3-1/TRBV3-2 ASSQVLQGYSTEAF
TRBV10-3 AISEGTGISSTDTQY
TRBV30 AWSRDRGRQETQY
TRBV28 ASNRVRSRLGGSTGELF
TRBV5-1 ASSWAGGADTQY
TRBV28 ASRAGAYKRTEAF
TRBV27 ASSARGGNQPQH
TRBV30 AWSGGDTQY
TRBV18 ASSPDSGTGGYGYT
TRBV25-1 ASRSGVGRLRETQY
TRBV9 ASSVGDSGVYEQY